The rows below give T cell receptor beta chains drawn from one sample of a study of neurological immune-mediated disorders. TCRdb re-called the 5' RACE reads through MiXCR, storing one row per CDR3 protein. The sample yields more than 15,000 distinct CDR3 sequences, 14% seen once. The sample comprised CD4+ T cells from blood. These receptors came from a woman aged 55-75 years with HTLV-1-associated myelopathy (HAM/TSP). Both conserved end residues are part of each CDR3. Each record gives: J gene, D gene, V gene, clone size, CDR3 DNA, CDR3 protein. D genes are given only for firm matches. The size of a clone is reported for some rows only, either as once, few or many, or as a class for expanded clones.

j_gene: TRBJ2-3; d_gene: TRBD2; v_gene: TRBV5-1; abundance: many; CDR3nt: TGCGCCAGCAGCTCGGGTGGGACTAGCGCCCGAAAGGCAGATACGCAGTATTTT; CDR3aa: CASSSGGTSARKADTQYF
j_gene: TRBJ2-7; d_gene: TRBD2; v_gene: TRBV3-1; abundance: many; CDR3nt: TGTGCCAGCAGCCAATTCGCCGTAGCGGGTGGCTACGAGCAGTACTTC; CDR3aa: CASSQFAVAGGYEQYF
j_gene: TRBJ2-7; d_gene: NA; v_gene: TRBV11-3; abundance: many; CDR3nt: TGTGCCAGCAGCTTAATGATAGGCGACGAGCAGTACTTC; CDR3aa: CASSLMIGDEQYF
j_gene: TRBJ1-2; d_gene: NA; v_gene: TRBV4-3; abundance: once; CDR3nt: TGCGCCAGCAGCCCCGGTTTGGGGTTCTATGGCTACACCTTC; CDR3aa: CASSPGLGFYGYTF
j_gene: TRBJ1-2; d_gene: NA; v_gene: TRBV20-1; abundance: NA; CDR3nt: TGCAGTGCGGATACGGGCATCGTTAGCTATGGCTACACCTTC; CDR3aa: CSADTGIVSYGYTF
j_gene: TRBJ2-1; d_gene: TRBD2; v_gene: TRBV20-1; abundance: medium-sized; CDR3nt: TGCAGTGTCTTTCGGCGGGAGGGGTACAATGAGCAGTTCTTC; CDR3aa: CSVFRREGYNEQFF
j_gene: TRBJ1-1; d_gene: NA; v_gene: TRBV5-1; abundance: few; CDR3nt: TGCGCCAGCAGCTTGAGAGGGGGCACTGAAGCTTTCTTT; CDR3aa: CASSLRGGTEAFF
j_gene: TRBJ2-7; d_gene: TRBD1; v_gene: TRBV5-1; abundance: many; CDR3nt: TGCGCCAGCAGCTTGATTGAGGGGGCTGGGTACGAGCAGTACTTC; CDR3aa: CASSLIEGAGYEQYF
j_gene: TRBJ2-1; d_gene: NA; v_gene: TRBV10-3; abundance: NA; CDR3nt: TGTGCCATCAGTGAGCCCTCTTTGGGCAGCCATACCCCAGATGAGCCGTTCTTC; CDR3aa: CAISEPSLGSHTPDEPFF
j_gene: TRBJ1-2; d_gene: TRBD1; v_gene: TRBV5-6; abundance: NA; CDR3nt: TGTGCCAGCAGCCCCAGGGGGCCGGGGGGCTACACCTTC; CDR3aa: CASSPRGPGGYTF
j_gene: TRBJ2-3; d_gene: TRBD2; v_gene: TRBV12-3/TRBV12-4; abundance: medium-sized; CDR3nt: TGTGCCAGCAGACCAGGACTAGCGGGAATCACAGATACGCAGTATTTT; CDR3aa: CASRPGLAGITDTQYF
j_gene: TRBJ1-2; d_gene: TRBD1; v_gene: TRBV11-3; abundance: many; CDR3nt: TGTGCCAGCAGCTTCACAGGGGGCGCCTTAGGCTACACCTTC; CDR3aa: CASSFTGGALGYTF
j_gene: TRBJ2-1; d_gene: TRBD2; v_gene: TRBV29-1; abundance: many; CDR3nt: TGCAGCGTTCCGGCTAGCGGGAGGCCCGACGGCTATGAGCAGTTCTTC; CDR3aa: CSVPASGRPDGYEQFF
j_gene: TRBJ2-7; d_gene: NA; v_gene: TRBV7-2; abundance: NA; CDR3nt: TGTGCCAGCAGCTTAGCCACATACTCCTACGAGCAGTACTTC; CDR3aa: CASSLATYSYEQYF
j_gene: TRBJ2-1; d_gene: TRBD2; v_gene: TRBV20-1; abundance: many; CDR3nt: TGCAGTGCTAGGAACACCGCGGGAGGGATGAGGCGTGAGCAGTTCTTC; CDR3aa: CSARNTAGGMRREQFF
j_gene: TRBJ1-4; d_gene: NA; v_gene: TRBV6-5; abundance: many; CDR3nt: TGTGCCAGCAGTTACTCCAACGGTCGAGCTGAAAAACTGTTTTTT; CDR3aa: CASSYSNGRAEKLFF
j_gene: TRBJ2-7; d_gene: TRBD1; v_gene: TRBV20-1; abundance: NA; CDR3nt: TGCAGTGCTAGAGGACAGGGGGCCTACGAGCAGTACTTC; CDR3aa: CSARGQGAYEQYF
j_gene: TRBJ2-2; d_gene: NA; v_gene: TRBV10-3; abundance: many; CDR3nt: TGTGCCATCGGCCCGGGGGAGGACACCGGGGAGCTGTTTTTT; CDR3aa: CAIGPGEDTGELFF
j_gene: TRBJ1-2; d_gene: TRBD1; v_gene: TRBV3-1; abundance: NA; CDR3nt: TGTGCCAGCAGCCAGCCGGGACAGGGCTACACCTTC; CDR3aa: CASSQPGQGYTF
j_gene: TRBJ2-7; d_gene: TRBD1; v_gene: TRBV20-1; abundance: many; CDR3nt: TGCAGTGCTAAAGCAGGGACAGGCTACGAGCAGTACTTC; CDR3aa: CSAKAGTGYEQYF
j_gene: TRBJ1-1; d_gene: NA; v_gene: TRBV27; abundance: many; CDR3nt: TGTGCCAGTAGACGGGGGCCGAGGAACACTGAAGCTTTCTTT; CDR3aa: CASRRGPRNTEAFF
j_gene: TRBJ2-7; d_gene: TRBD2; v_gene: TRBV28; abundance: medium-sized; CDR3nt: TGTGCCAGCAGTAAAACTAGCGGGTACTACGAGCAGTACTTC; CDR3aa: CASSKTSGYYEQYF
j_gene: TRBJ2-5; d_gene: NA; v_gene: TRBV27; abundance: many; CDR3nt: TGTGCCAGCAGTTGGGGAAGGGGTAGGGCCCAGTACTTC; CDR3aa: CASSWGRGRAQYF
j_gene: TRBJ2-1; d_gene: NA; v_gene: TRBV20-1; abundance: many; CDR3nt: TGCAGTGCTAGAGGGCGGGGGCCTTCCTCCTACAATGAGCAGTTCTTC; CDR3aa: CSARGRGPSSYNEQFF
j_gene: TRBJ2-7; d_gene: NA; v_gene: TRBV3-1; abundance: many; CDR3nt: TGTGCCAGCAGCAAGCCCGGGGGCTCCTCTGGGTTCGAGCAGTACTTC; CDR3aa: CASSKPGGSSGFEQYF